This is a list of T cell receptor beta chains from one sample in a study of CD8 T cells in ankylosing spondylitis. Using its own MiXCR run on the 5' RACE reads, TCRdb lists one record per CDR3 protein. The sample consists of about 220,000 distinct CDR3 sequences, 15% to 20% of them appearing once. Sample: blood, either unsorted or a sorted T cell fraction (not recorded which). These receptors came from a male donor with ankylosing spondylitis. CDR3s include the opening cysteine and the closing phenylalanine or tryptophan. The D gene is left open where the match is weak. Part of the rows lack a size; the others show once, few, many or a class for expanded clones.

size: few; V: TRBV10-3; D: .; J: TRBJ2-2; CDR3: CAISNSENTGELFF; DNA: TGTGCCATCAGTAATTCAGAGAACACCGGGGAGCTGTTTTTT
size: .; V: TRBV5-6; D: .; J: TRBJ2-7; CDR3: CASSFEHAYEQYF; DNA: TGTGCCAGCAGCTTCGAACATGCCTACGAGCAGTACTTC
size: .; V: TRBV4-1; D: TRBD2; J: TRBJ2-7; CDR3: CASSHGRLAGEDEQYF; DNA: TGCGCCAGCAGCCACGGACGACTAGCGGGAGAAGACGAGCAGTACTTC
size: few; V: TRBV5-1; D: TRBD1; J: TRBJ2-7; CDR3: CASSSLPGQSSYEQYF; DNA: TGCGCCAGCAGCTCGCTACCGGGACAGAGCTCCTACGAGCAGTACTTC
size: .; V: TRBV6-4; D: TRBD1; J: TRBJ1-1; CDR3: CASRAGGSNTEAFF; DNA: TGTGCCAGCAGGGCAGGGGGCTCGAACACTGAAGCTTTCTTT
size: .; V: TRBV29-1; D: .; J: TRBJ2-2; CDR3: CSVEYNPNTGELFF; DNA: TGCAGCGTTGAATACAACCCGAACACCGGGGAGCTGTTTTTT
size: few; V: TRBV4-1; D: TRBD2; J: TRBJ2-3; CDR3: CASSQSSGGSADTQYF; DNA: TGCGCCAGCAGCCAATCTAGCGGGGGGTCAGCAGATACGCAGTATTTT
size: few; V: TRBV6-1; D: .; J: TRBJ2-3; CDR3: CASRRQPWGADTQYF; DNA: TGTGCCAGCAGAAGACAACCTTGGGGGGCAGATACGCAGTATTTT
size: .; V: TRBV5-1; D: .; J: TRBJ2-7; CDR3: CASSLSGWTSEQYF; DNA: TGCGCCAGCAGCCTCTCCGGATGGACAAGTGAGCAGTACTTC
size: few; V: TRBV12-3/TRBV12-4; D: TRBD1; J: TRBJ1-1; CDR3: CASSWGQGMNTEAFF; DNA: TGTGCCAGCAGCTGGGGACAGGGGATGAACACTGAAGCTTTCTTT
size: few; V: TRBV4-3; D: .; J: TRBJ1-5; CDR3: CASSQDWRVPNQPQHF; DNA: TGCGCCAGCAGCCAAGATTGGCGAGTCCCCAATCAGCCCCAGCATTTT
size: .; V: TRBV5-4; D: TRBD1; J: TRBJ2-3; CDR3: CASSSGQVSSTDTQYF; DNA: TGTGCCAGCAGCTCTGGACAGGTCTCTTCCACAGATACGCAGTATTTT
size: .; V: TRBV20-1; D: TRBD1; J: TRBJ2-7; CDR3: CSARPLETGASYEQYF; DNA: TGCAGTGCTAGACCCCTCGAAACAGGGGCGTCCTACGAGCAGTACTTC
size: few; V: TRBV24-1; D: TRBD2; J: TRBJ2-1; CDR3: CATSEELAGGPNEQFF; DNA: TGTGCCACCAGTGAAGAGCTAGCGGGAGGGCCGAATGAGCAGTTCTTC
size: few; V: TRBV9; D: TRBD1; J: TRBJ1-1; CDR3: CASSVGDRGGETEAFF; DNA: TGTGCCAGCAGCGTAGGTGACAGGGGAGGGGAGACTGAAGCTTTCTTT
size: few; V: TRBV11-2; D: TRBD2; J: TRBJ2-2; CDR3: CASSLEVAGATGELFF; DNA: TGTGCCAGCAGCTTAGAAGTAGCGGGCGCGACCGGGGAGCTGTTTTTT